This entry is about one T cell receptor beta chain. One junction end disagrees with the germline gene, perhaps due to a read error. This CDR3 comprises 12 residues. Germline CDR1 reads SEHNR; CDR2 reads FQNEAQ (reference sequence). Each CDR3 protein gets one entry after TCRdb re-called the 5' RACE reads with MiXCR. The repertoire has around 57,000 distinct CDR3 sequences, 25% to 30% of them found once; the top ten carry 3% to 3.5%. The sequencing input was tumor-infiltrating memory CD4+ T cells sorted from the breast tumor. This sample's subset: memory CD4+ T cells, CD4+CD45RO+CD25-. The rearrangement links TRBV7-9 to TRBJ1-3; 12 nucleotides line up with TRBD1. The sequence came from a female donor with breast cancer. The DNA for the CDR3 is TGTGCCAGCGGGACAGGGGGCAACACCACATATTTT. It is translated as CASGTGGNTTYF. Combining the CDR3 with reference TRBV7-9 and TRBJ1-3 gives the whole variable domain DTGVSQNPRHKITKRGQNVTFRCDPISEHNRLYWYRQTLGQGPEFLTYFQNEAQLEKSRLLSDRFSAERPKGSFSTLEIQRTEQGDSAMYLCASGTGGNTTYFGEGSWLTVV.